The sequence of this TCR beta chain was determined in a study of blood T cell repertoires in COVID-19. Study-wide background: Specimens from acute and convalescent COVID-19 originated in the United States, Italy and Spain. From T cells, B-cell-depleted T cells, or PBMCs came the material, which was cDNA or gDNA.

As processed by the authors: Amplification from reference gene primers served as the basis for estimated nucleated cell counts. Here immunoSEQ multiplex PCR was the method, and the copy in TCRdb shows in-frame clones only, minus some. V and J calls and clone size are copied from that table; D and trimming were computed from the DNA. This repertoire shows some 34,000 clones, approximately 89% found once; its top ten account for 7% to 8.5%. V was trimmed by 1 base and J by 0 bases, leaving 8 bases between them. The CDR3 spans 15 residues. Germline CDR1 and CDR2: SGHRS and YFSETQ. The sequencing sample was made of peripheral blood. The clonotype originates from a human donor in a cohort sampled during active COVID-19. This chain joins TRBV5-1 and TRBJ1-5; the D gene is possibly TRBD1 (5 bases). For the CDR3, the DNA is TGCGCCAGCAGCTTGTCGGGGGATAGCAATCAGCCCCAGCATTTT. This gives the protein CASSLSGDSNQPQHF.